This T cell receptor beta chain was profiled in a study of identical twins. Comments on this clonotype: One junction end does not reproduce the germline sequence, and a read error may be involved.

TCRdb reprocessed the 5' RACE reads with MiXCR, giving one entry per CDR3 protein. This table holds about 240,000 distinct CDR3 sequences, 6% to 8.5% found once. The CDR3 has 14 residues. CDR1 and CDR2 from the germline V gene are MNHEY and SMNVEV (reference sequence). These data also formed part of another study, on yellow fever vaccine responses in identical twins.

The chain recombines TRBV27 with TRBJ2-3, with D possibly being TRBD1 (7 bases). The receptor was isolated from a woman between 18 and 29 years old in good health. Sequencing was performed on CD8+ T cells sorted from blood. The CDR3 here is CASSLRGGTDMQYF. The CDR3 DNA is TGTGCCAGCAGTCTTCGAGGGGGGACAGATATGCAGTATTTT.